This TCR beta chain was documented in a study of blood T cell repertoires in COVID-19. Across the whole study: Researchers got acute and convalescent COVID-19 samples from the United States, Italy and Spain.

CDR3 length: 12 amino acids. Per germline, CDR1 MNHEY and CDR2 SVGAGI. With 8 bases clipped from V and 4 bases from J, the junction kept 2 bases outside the gene matches. In the authors' workflow: Counts of nucleated cells, estimated from reference gene primer amplification, were obtained. This table comes from immunoSEQ multiplex PCR, and its TCRdb copy is limited to in-frame clones, with some not included. V and J calls and clone size follow that table, whereas D and trimming were derived from the DNA. Among some 360,000 clones listed, approximately 90% were seen once. This clone was recorded only once.

The clonotype originates from a woman aged 60 to 75 with COVID-19, enrolled during active disease. The material sequenced was peripheral blood. The V and J genes are TRBV6-5 and TRBJ1-5; TRBD1 aligns across 7 bases. The CDR3 region is CASQGGNQPQHF. For the CDR3, the DNA is TGTGCCAGCCAGGGGGGTAATCAGCCCCAGCATTTT.